This T cell receptor beta chain appears in the sequencing data of a study of breast tumors, draining lymph nodes, adjacent tissues. TCRdb reprocessed the multiplex PCR reads with MiXCR, giving one entry per CDR3 protein. Of about 200,000 distinct CDR3 sequences in the sample, roughly 31% are singletons; the top ten hold 4% to 5.5%. CDR3 length equals 16 residues. The V gene's germline CDR1 is LNHDA and CDR2 SQIVND (reference sequence). V was trimmed by 5 bases and J by 0 bases, leaving 11 bases between them. This clonotype was seen at least ten times. Samples came from axillary lymph nodes draining the breast cancer.

The source material was axillary lymph node tissue. This TCR was recovered from a female donor with breast cancer. Some clones in this sample may be carry-over from other donors' samples. The V gene is TRBV19, the J gene TRBJ2-6; perhaps TRBD1 as D (6 bases). CDR3 protein: CASSPADSSGANVLTF. DNA of the CDR3: TGTGCCAGTAGTCCTGCGGACAGCTCTGGGGCCAACGTCCTGACTTTC.